This T cell receptor beta chain emerged from a study of T cell changes during pregnancy in multiple sclerosis. Profiling relied on immunoSEQ multiplex PCR, and the TCRdb table lists in-frame clones only, not all of them. The table has 35,000 to 50,000 clones, 91% seen once. The V and J ends lost 0 bases and 6 bases respectively, with 12 bases between them. The CDR3 is 14 amino acids. Germline lookup yields CDR1 SGHTA and CDR2 FQGNSA. Sequencing used CD4+ T cells from peripheral blood mononuclear cells, obtained in the third trimester of pregnancy. The chain uses TRBV7-2 and TRBJ2-7, with D unresolved. This TCR came from a female donor in good health, enrolled as a control in a pregnancy study. CDR3 sequence reads: CASSLATLAVEQYF. CDR3 DNA: TGTGCCAGCAGCTTAGCGACCTTAGCCGTCGAGCAGTACTTC.